The 3 T cell receptor beta chains reported below all come from one sample, sequenced in a study of T cells in Graves' hyperthyroidism and ophthalmopathy. TCR beta CDR3 regions were amplified from RNA transcripts. Initially, a first-round RT-PCR of the TCR CDR3 employed the HTBI primer set. Each CDR3 protein gets one entry after TCRdb re-called the multiplex PCR reads with MiXCR. The sample yields 600,000 or so distinct CDR3 sequences, about 17% seen once. The sequenced sample consisted of blood. The receptor set was obtained from a woman in her twenties or thirties with Graves' hyperthyroidism.

This clonotype turned up a few times. The rearrangement uses TRBV20-1 and TRBJ2-3; 8 bases line up with TRBD2. J was trimmed by 3 bases and V by 7 bases; bases with no gene match: 9. The CDR3 is 14 residues long. In germline, CDR1 is DFQATT, CDR2 SNEGSKA (reference sequence). The CDR3 here is CSVPSSGITDTQYF. CDR3 bases: TGCAGTGTCCCGAGTAGCGGGATAACAGATACGCAGTATTTT.

This clonotype was detected only once. A read error may be the cause here, since a much bigger clone is one base away. The chain links TRBV27 to TRBJ1-1; 7 bases are shared with TRBD1. Germline CDR1 reads MNHEY; CDR2 reads SMNVEV (reference sequence). This CDR3 region has 16 residues. After removal of 3 bases from V and 0 bases from J, the junction contained 7 bases not matched to a gene. CDR3 loop: CASSFDRVALNTEAFF. The CDR3 DNA reads as TGTGCCAGCAGTTTCGACAGGGTGGCATTGAACACTGAAGCTTTCTTT.

V usage is TRBV4-1 and J usage is TRBJ1-5; D may be TRBD1 (5 bases). Germline CDR1 and CDR2: MGHRA and YSYEKL. There are 15 residues in the CDR3. V was pared by 2 bases and J by 0 bases, with 8 bases between. DNA for the CDR3: TGCGCCAGCAGCCAACAGGGATATAGCAATCAGCCCCAGCATTTT. As protein: CASSQQGYSNQPQHF.